This is a list of T cell receptor beta chains from one sample in a study of PD-L1 blockade in urothelial cancer. TCRdb's copy holds only in-frame clones and misses some; the assay was immunoSEQ multiplex PCR. This sample has 85,000 to 95,000 clones, with 89% found just once. Sequenced here: PBMCs, sampled around atezolizumab (anti-PD-L1) treatment. Receptors were obtained from a woman older than 75 with urothelial cancer. The conserved cysteine and the conserved F or W are not part of the CDR3 here. D genes are given only for firm matches. Where a row states a size, it is once, few, many or the class of an expanded clone; other rows omit it.

d_gene: NA; v_gene: TRBV11-3; abundance: NA; j_gene: TRBJ2-1; CDR3aa: ASSLDRGTHNEQF
d_gene: TRBD2; v_gene: TRBV28; abundance: NA; j_gene: TRBJ2-1; CDR3aa: ASSLDGGGPYNEQF
d_gene: TRBD2; v_gene: TRBV28; abundance: NA; j_gene: TRBJ2-3; CDR3aa: ASRGLAGGLVDTQY
d_gene: TRBD2; v_gene: TRBV5-4; abundance: NA; j_gene: TRBJ2-1; CDR3aa: ASSLGTSGRVAYNEQF
d_gene: TRBD2; v_gene: TRBV9; abundance: NA; j_gene: TRBJ2-3; CDR3aa: ASSVDSGRAGDTQY
d_gene: TRBD1; v_gene: TRBV30; abundance: NA; j_gene: TRBJ1-1; CDR3aa: AWGTDYTEAF
d_gene: NA; v_gene: TRBV5-5; abundance: NA; j_gene: TRBJ2-1; CDR3aa: ASSKDRTYNEQF
d_gene: NA; v_gene: TRBV30; abundance: NA; j_gene: TRBJ1-4; CDR3aa: AWTLGGFNEKLF
d_gene: NA; v_gene: TRBV2; abundance: NA; j_gene: TRBJ2-2; CDR3aa: ASTLTRTGELF
d_gene: NA; v_gene: TRBV12-1; abundance: NA; j_gene: TRBJ2-3; CDR3aa: ASSCGVNTDTQY
d_gene: TRBD2; v_gene: TRBV4-1; abundance: NA; j_gene: TRBJ2-2; CDR3aa: ASSQEGGAGELF
d_gene: TRBD1; v_gene: TRBV6-1; abundance: NA; j_gene: TRBJ1-5; CDR3aa: ASSVGGDQPQH
d_gene: NA; v_gene: TRBV18; abundance: NA; j_gene: TRBJ2-7; CDR3aa: ASSPGTGPYEQY
d_gene: NA; v_gene: TRBV6-1; abundance: NA; j_gene: TRBJ2-7; CDR3aa: ASILSGNYEQY
d_gene: NA; v_gene: TRBV28; abundance: NA; j_gene: TRBJ2-7; CDR3aa: ASSLTGNTYEQY
d_gene: TRBD2; v_gene: TRBV13; abundance: once; j_gene: TRBJ2-1; CDR3aa: ASSSRLAGRNEQF
d_gene: TRBD2; v_gene: TRBV25-1; abundance: NA; j_gene: TRBJ2-7; CDR3aa: ASSVGSGAYEQY
d_gene: NA; v_gene: TRBV30; abundance: NA; j_gene: TRBJ2-5; CDR3aa: AWSLAGETQY
d_gene: NA; v_gene: TRBV7-2; abundance: NA; j_gene: TRBJ2-3; CDR3aa: ASSPQAGRGGPDTQY
d_gene: NA; v_gene: TRBV5-1; abundance: NA; j_gene: TRBJ2-5; CDR3aa: ASSLSDRKETQY
d_gene: TRBD1; v_gene: TRBV7-2; abundance: NA; j_gene: TRBJ1-3; CDR3aa: ASSLVGTDSGNTIY
d_gene: NA; v_gene: TRBV14; abundance: NA; j_gene: TRBJ2-1; CDR3aa: ASSQGARIYNEQF
d_gene: NA; v_gene: TRBV7-9; abundance: once; j_gene: TRBJ1-1; CDR3aa: ASRRDSNTEAF
d_gene: TRBD2; v_gene: TRBV2; abundance: NA; j_gene: TRBJ2-7; CDR3aa: ASSARTSGSGEQY
d_gene: TRBD2; v_gene: TRBV9; abundance: NA; j_gene: TRBJ2-7; CDR3aa: ASSDPATSGSYQTYEQY
d_gene: TRBD1; v_gene: TRBV2; abundance: NA; j_gene: TRBJ1-1; CDR3aa: ARNRGRVTEAF
d_gene: NA; v_gene: TRBV11-2; abundance: NA; j_gene: TRBJ1-2; CDR3aa: ASSLDLGSFSYT
d_gene: TRBD1; v_gene: TRBV19; abundance: NA; j_gene: TRBJ1-4; CDR3aa: ASRPGTATNEKLF
d_gene: NA; v_gene: TRBV9; abundance: NA; j_gene: TRBJ1-1; CDR3aa: ASSPSTLMNTEAF
d_gene: TRBD1; v_gene: TRBV2; abundance: NA; j_gene: TRBJ1-2; CDR3aa: ASIRDRALGYT
d_gene: NA; v_gene: TRBV28; abundance: NA; j_gene: TRBJ1-2; CDR3aa: ASSVTGPYGYT
d_gene: TRBD2; v_gene: TRBV20-1; abundance: NA; j_gene: TRBJ2-1; CDR3aa: SAKTSDEQF
d_gene: TRBD1; v_gene: TRBV18; abundance: NA; j_gene: TRBJ1-3; CDR3aa: ASSPPVPGQGSNTIY
d_gene: TRBD1; v_gene: TRBV19; abundance: few; j_gene: TRBJ1-5; CDR3aa: ASSGQERLYQPQH
d_gene: TRBD1; v_gene: TRBV9; abundance: NA; j_gene: TRBJ1-3; CDR3aa: ASSVGDRVFGNTIY
d_gene: NA; v_gene: TRBV2; abundance: NA; j_gene: TRBJ2-7; CDR3aa: ASSEEQRTTPYEQY
d_gene: NA; v_gene: TRBV19; abundance: NA; j_gene: TRBJ1-5; CDR3aa: ASSILPQLGGGRSNQPQH
d_gene: NA; v_gene: TRBV7-8; abundance: NA; j_gene: TRBJ2-7; CDR3aa: ASSPRAGLDEQY
d_gene: NA; v_gene: TRBV6-1; abundance: once; j_gene: TRBJ1-5; CDR3aa: ASRQNQPQH
d_gene: TRBD1; v_gene: TRBV30; abundance: NA; j_gene: TRBJ1-1; CDR3aa: AWSPRTGPGNTEAF
d_gene: NA; v_gene: TRBV29-1; abundance: NA; j_gene: TRBJ2-2; CDR3aa: SVAIATGNTGELF
d_gene: NA; v_gene: TRBV5-1; abundance: NA; j_gene: TRBJ2-1; CDR3aa: ASTMGQGRYNEQF
d_gene: NA; v_gene: TRBV9; abundance: NA; j_gene: TRBJ1-4; CDR3aa: ASSPGALVNNEKLF
d_gene: NA; v_gene: TRBV20-1; abundance: NA; j_gene: TRBJ1-5; CDR3aa: SAEGVWAQH
d_gene: TRBD1; v_gene: TRBV28; abundance: NA; j_gene: TRBJ1-3; CDR3aa: ASGIQGAGNTIY
d_gene: NA; v_gene: TRBV2; abundance: once; j_gene: TRBJ1-1; CDR3aa: ASSNSYNTEAF
d_gene: TRBD1; v_gene: TRBV27; abundance: NA; j_gene: TRBJ2-3; CDR3aa: ASSLGQDREPTDTQY
d_gene: NA; v_gene: TRBV2; abundance: NA; j_gene: TRBJ1-2; CDR3aa: ASGGGDSNYGYT
d_gene: NA; v_gene: TRBV11-3; abundance: NA; j_gene: TRBJ2-1; CDR3aa: ASSFNSNNEQF
d_gene: NA; v_gene: TRBV5-1; abundance: NA; j_gene: TRBJ2-2; CDR3aa: ASGGSGPGELF
d_gene: TRBD2; v_gene: TRBV18; abundance: NA; j_gene: TRBJ2-7; CDR3aa: ASSPPGLAGGYEQY
d_gene: TRBD2; v_gene: TRBV27; abundance: NA; j_gene: TRBJ2-7; CDR3aa: ASSRTSGSYEQY
d_gene: TRBD2; v_gene: TRBV10-1; abundance: NA; j_gene: TRBJ2-3; CDR3aa: ASTGLAGGGGTDTQY
d_gene: NA; v_gene: TRBV19; abundance: NA; j_gene: TRBJ1-5; CDR3aa: ASSGGTGVLNQPQH
d_gene: NA; v_gene: TRBV10-1; abundance: NA; j_gene: TRBJ1-5; CDR3aa: ASRPGVKKGQPQH
d_gene: TRBD2; v_gene: TRBV9; abundance: NA; j_gene: TRBJ2-1; CDR3aa: ASSVDAGGRGEQF
d_gene: TRBD1; v_gene: TRBV7-9; abundance: NA; j_gene: TRBJ1-4; CDR3aa: ASSLAGTGYEKLF
d_gene: NA; v_gene: TRBV5-1; abundance: NA; j_gene: TRBJ1-2; CDR3aa: ASSLVGPAEGGRDGYT
d_gene: TRBD2; v_gene: TRBV18; abundance: NA; j_gene: TRBJ2-1; CDR3aa: ASSPGLAGVNYNEQF